Listed below are T cell receptor beta chains from one sample, sequenced in a study of T cell changes during pregnancy in multiple sclerosis. Libraries were prepared by immunoSEQ multiplex PCR; TCRdb keeps only in-frame clonotypes and omits some of them. Of some 70,000 clones detected, 85% to 95% appear once; the ten largest clones hold 3% to 3.5%. Sample: CD8+ T cells from peripheral blood mononuclear cells, taken in the third trimester of pregnancy. Receptors originate from a female donor in good health, enrolled as a control in a pregnancy study. The CDR3 runs from the conserved cysteine through the conserved F or W. The D gene is left open where the match is weak. Rows may omit the clone size; those that give it use once, few, many or a size class.

d_call	cdr3_length	v_call	clone_size	j_call	cdr3_nt	cdr3_aa
.	12	TRBV9	.	TRBJ1-1	TGTGCCAGCAGCCCGAGGGAGACTGAAGCTTTCTTT	CASSPRETEAFF
.	15	TRBV4-2	.	TRBJ1-5	TGTGCCAGCAGCCAAGAGGGTCCGGGGGGTCAGCCCCAGCATTTT	CASSQEGPGGQPQHF
.	13	TRBV9	.	TRBJ2-7	TGTGCCAGCAGCGTCACCGACAGGTACGAGCAGTACTTC	CASSVTDRYEQYF
TRBD2	14	TRBV7-3	once	TRBJ2-5	TGTGCCAGCAGCCGAGGGGCGGGGGGGGAGACCCAGTACTTC	CASSRGAGGETQYF
.	15	TRBV6-1	.	TRBJ1-1	TGTGCCAGCAGTGAAGTGGGCGGGCTGAACACTGAAGCTTTCTTT	CASSEVGGLNTEAFF
TRBD1	13	TRBV30	.	TRBJ1-1	TGTGCCTGGAGTGTGACAGGGGACACTGAAGCTTTCTTT	CAWSVTGDTEAFF
.	15	TRBV7-9	.	TRBJ1-5	TGTGCCAGCAGTCATATCGGGGACTTTAATCAGCCCCAGCATTTT	CASSHIGDFNQPQHF
.	15	TRBV30	.	TRBJ2-1	TGTGCCTGGGTCAACGGACTCCCCGGTATCAATGAGCAGTTCTTC	CAWVNGLPGINEQFF
TRBD1	12	TRBV7-9	once	TRBJ2-1	TGTGCCAGCAGCGTGACAGGGAATGAGCAGTTCTTC	CASSVTGNEQFF
.	14	TRBV25-1	.	TRBJ1-5	TGTGCCAGCCACTCCGACAGACACAATCAGCCCCAGCATTTT	CASHSDRHNQPQHF
TRBD2	15	TRBV6-1	.	TRBJ2-5	TGTGCCAGCAGTGAGACTAGCGGGGGGGCAGAGACCCAGTACTTC	CASSETSGGAETQYF
.	14	TRBV4-3	.	TRBJ1-1	TGCGCCAGCAGCAGGTTAACGGGGGACACTGAAGCTTTCTTT	CASSRLTGDTEAFF
TRBD2	16	TRBV2	.	TRBJ2-1	TGTGCCAGCAGTGACCATAGCGGGGGGGTCTACAATGAGCAGTTCTTC	CASSDHSGGVYNEQFF
TRBD1	16	TRBV10-3	.	TRBJ2-6	TGTGCCATCCGCGGACAGGGCGACTCTGGGGCCAACGTCCTGACTTTC	CAIRGQGDSGANVLTF
.	14	TRBV27	.	TRBJ1-2	TGTGCCAGCAGTTTATTCCCAGCTAACTATGGCTACACCTTC	CASSLFPANYGYTF
TRBD1	14	TRBV19	.	TRBJ1-1	TGTGCCAGTAGTATAGTTGGGACAGGCGCTGAAGCTTTCTTT	CASSIVGTGAEAFF
.	11	TRBV10-3	.	TRBJ2-7	TGTGCCACCAGGGGCAGCTACGAGCAGTACTTC	CATRGSYEQYF
.	16	TRBV9	.	TRBJ1-2	TGTGCCAGCAGCGCCGAGGCAGACCCGCCGAACTATGGCTACACCTTC	CASSAEADPPNYGYTF
.	13	TRBV10-3	.	TRBJ2-7	TGTGCCATCAGTGACCCAGGGTCCTACGAGCAGTACTTC	CAISDPGSYEQYF
.	13	TRBV7-9	.	TRBJ1-5	TGTGCCAGCAGCGGACAGCTAAATCAGCCCCAGCATTTT	CASSGQLNQPQHF
.	14	TRBV7-2	.	TRBJ2-7	TGTGCCAGCAGCCAGGTATTCCAGCCCTACGAGCAGTACTTC	CASSQVFQPYEQYF
.	14	TRBV27	.	TRBJ1-1	TGTGCCAGCAGCCGAAGGGGCCTGAACACTGAAGCTTTCTTT	CASSRRGLNTEAFF
.	16	TRBV29-1	.	TRBJ2-7	TGCAGCGTTGAAGAATTCTGTAGACAGAGAATTTGCGAGCAGTACTTC	CSVEEFCRQRICEQYF
TRBD2	18	TRBV7-3	.	TRBJ2-2	TGTGCCAGCAGCTTTCTAGCGGGGGGGCCGAGTGGGACCGGGGAGCTGTTTTTT	CASSFLAGGPSGTGELFF
.	14	TRBV7-2	.	TRBJ1-2	TGTGCCAGCAGCTTACTTTCGATGCGCTATGGCTACACCTTC	CASSLLSMRYGYTF
.	14	TRBV11-2	.	TRBJ1-3	TGTGCCAGCAGCCAAGGATCGAATGGAGACACCATATATTTT	CASSQGSNGDTIYF
.	16	TRBV2	.	TRBJ1-3	TGTGCCAGCTTCGTGCCGGCAGGACTCGCGGCAAACACCATATATTTT	CASFVPAGLAANTIYF
.	14	TRBV7-6	.	TRBJ2-3	TGTGCCAGCAGCGTTCTGCACAACACAGATACGCAGTATTTT	CASSVLHNTDTQYF
.	14	TRBV27	.	TRBJ1-2	TGTGCCAGCTCCTCGGGGGGCGCCTACTATGGCTACACCTTC	CASSSGGAYYGYTF
.	14	TRBV5-6	.	TRBJ1-1	TGTGCCAGCAGCTTGCAGGGTCGGGACACTGAAGCTTTCTTT	CASSLQGRDTEAFF
.	14	TRBV4-1	.	TRBJ1-2	TGCGCCAGCAGCCAAGGAGGGGGGGCCTATGGCTACACCTTC	CASSQGGGAYGYTF
.	14	TRBV27	.	TRBJ1-2	TGTGCCAGCAGTTTATCGCCGGTCCACTATGGCTACACCTTC	CASSLSPVHYGYTF
.	15	TRBV7-9	.	TRBJ1-1	TGTGCCAGCAGCCAAATGGAGGGGATGAGGACTGAAGCTTTCTTT	CASSQMEGMRTEAFF
TRBD1	14	TRBV27	.	TRBJ1-6	TGTGCCAGCAAACTAGGACAGGGGAATTCACCCCTCCACTTT	CASKLGQGNSPLHF
.	17	TRBV5-4	.	TRBJ1-6	TGTGCCAGCAGCTTGGATATTTCCCGCTCCTATAATTCACCCCTCCACTTT	CASSLDISRSYNSPLHF
TRBD2	18	TRBV6-4	.	TRBJ2-2	TGTGCCAGCAGTGACTCGGCTAGCGGGGGGGCAGTCACCGGGGAGCTGTTTTTT	CASSDSASGGAVTGELFF
.	14	TRBV6-6	once	TRBJ1-5	TGTGCCAGCACCGAGACGGGGAACAGTCAGCCCCAGCATTTT	CASTETGNSQPQHF
.	15	TRBV12-5	.	TRBJ2-3	TGTGCTAGTGGTTACGGAGAGGCTTATACAGATACGCAGTATTTT	CASGYGEAYTDTQYF
.	16	TRBV5-6	.	TRBJ1-3	TGTGCCAGCAGCTTGTTTGGGGAGGTCACTGGAAACACCATATATTTT	CASSLFGEVTGNTIYF
.	18	TRBV4-2	.	TRBJ1-5	TGTGCCAGCAGCCAGGAAGCAGGGGCGGGTTATAGCAATCAGCCCCAGCATTTT	CASSQEAGAGYSNQPQHF
.	18	TRBV5-6	.	TRBJ2-2	TGTGCCAGCAGCCCAGAGTCGGCACAGGCGAAGTTGGGCGGGGAGCTGTTTTTT	CASSPESAQAKLGGELFF
.	15	TRBV5-1	.	TRBJ1-6	TGCGCCAGCAGCTTGGGTCAGGGCGGTAATTCACCCCTCCACTTT	CASSLGQGGNSPLHF
.	14	TRBV4-1	.	TRBJ1-2	TGCGCCAGCAGCCAAGGAGGAGGGGAATATGGCTACACCTTC	CASSQGGGEYGYTF
TRBD1	15	TRBV6-5	.	TRBJ1-1	TGTGCCAGCAGGTCAGGACAGGGGAAGGGCACTGAAGCTTTCTTT	CASRSGQGKGTEAFF
TRBD1	17	TRBV6-1	.	TRBJ1-1	TGTGCCAGCAGTGAAGGTCTAGCTCGGTCGGGACAGGCTAAACCTTTCTTT	CASSEGLARSGQAKPFF
TRBD1	14	TRBV6-1	.	TRBJ1-1	TGTGCCAGCAGAATAGGACAGGGGATCACTGAAGCTTTCTTT	CASRIGQGITEAFF
TRBD1	15	TRBV30	.	TRBJ1-1	TGTGCCTGGAAAGGTGACAGGGAACTGGGCACTGAAGCTTTCTTT	CAWKGDRELGTEAFF
.	16	TRBV5-1	.	TRBJ2-2	TGCGCCAGCAGCTTGAACGGGGGGCCGGGGACCGGGGAGCTGTTTTTT	CASSLNGGPGTGELFF
.	12	TRBV27	.	TRBJ1-4	TGTGCCAGCAGCCAGGGAGGTGAAAAACTGTTTTTT	CASSQGGEKLFF
TRBD2	14	TRBV6-4	few	TRBJ2-1	TGTGCCAGCAGTGAATTAGCGGGGGCCAATGAGCAGTTCTTC	CASSELAGANEQFF
TRBD2	16	TRBV4-2	.	TRBJ2-5	TGTGCCAGCAGCCAAGGACTAGCGGGGGGCGGAGAGACCCAGTACTTC	CASSQGLAGGGETQYF